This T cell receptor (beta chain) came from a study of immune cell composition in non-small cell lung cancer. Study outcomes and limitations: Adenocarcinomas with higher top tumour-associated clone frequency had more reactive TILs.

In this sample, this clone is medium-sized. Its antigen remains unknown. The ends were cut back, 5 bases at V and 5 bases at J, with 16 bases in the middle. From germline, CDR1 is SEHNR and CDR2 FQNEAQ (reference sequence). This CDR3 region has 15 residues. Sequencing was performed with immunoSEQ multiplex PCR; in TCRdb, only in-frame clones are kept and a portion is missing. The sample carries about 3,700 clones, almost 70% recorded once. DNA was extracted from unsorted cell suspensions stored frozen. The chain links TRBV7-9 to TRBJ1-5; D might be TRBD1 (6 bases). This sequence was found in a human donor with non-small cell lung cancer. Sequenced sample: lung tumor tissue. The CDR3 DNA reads TGTGCCAGCAGCCCTACGGGGGCGGGAGATCAGCCCCAGCATTTT. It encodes CASSPTGAGDQPQHF.